The 15 T cell receptor beta chains below come from one sample, sequenced in a study of T cells in narcolepsy. Assay: immunoSEQ multiplex PCR; the TCRdb copy retains only in-frame clones and omits some. There are about 41,000 clones in the sample; approximately 90% occur only once, and approximately 1.2% lies in the top ten. Sequences were obtained from CD45RA- memory CD4+ T cells from PBMCs. Receptor source: a human donor with narcolepsy.

This chain links TRBV7-3 with TRBJ2-1; D remains unclear. This CDR3 is 14 amino acids long. The V end was cut by 1 base, the J end by 5 bases, with 9 bases between. Per germline, CDR1 SGHTA and CDR2 FQGTGA. CDR3 in amino acids: CASSLNRANNEQFF. In DNA, the CDR3 is TGTGCCAGCAGCTTAAATCGGGCGAACAATGAGCAGTTCTTC.

J is TRBJ1-6 and V is TRBV12-5; D perhaps matches TRBD1 (6 bases). Germline loops: CDR1 LGHNT, CDR2 FRNRAP. Deletions cut 6 bases from V and 7 bases from J, with 19 bases between. The CDR3 length is 16 residues. The CDR3 sequence is CASGNLWGARNSPLHF. The CDR3 bases are TGTGCTAGTGGGAACCTGTGGGGGGCACGAAATTCACCCCTCCACTTT.

The chain couples TRBV7-9 to TRBJ1-2, with D perhaps TRBD1 (6 bases). From germline, CDR1 is SEHNR and CDR2 FQNEAQ (reference sequence). Trimming removed 1 base from V and 4 bases from J, with 13 bases in between. The CDR3 contains 15 residues. The CDR3 DNA reads as TGTGCCAGCAGCTTAGGGACAGAAATAAGCTATGGCTACACCTTC. Encoded protein: CASSLGTEISYGYTF.

The chain is built from TRBV9 and TRBJ1-2; TRBD1 is a possible D gene (6 bases). The CDR3 runs to 14 residues. V dropped 3 bases and J dropped 0 bases, with 9 bases sitting between them. Germline V gene lookup returns CDR1 SGDLS and CDR2 YYNGEE. CDR3 sequence (DNA): TGTGCCAGCAGCGATGGGACACCTAACTATGGCTACACCTTC. It specifies CASSDGTPNYGYTF. Drawing the rest from reference TRBV9 and TRBJ1-2, the complete variable domain is DSGVTQTPKHLITATGQRVTLRCSPRSGDLSVYWYQQSLDQGLQFLIQYYNGEERAKGNILERFSAQQFPDLHSELNLSSLELGDSALYFCASSDGTPNYGYTFGSGTRLTVV.

This chain connects TRBV7-3 to TRBJ1-2, with unresolved D. V lost 6 bases to trimming and J lost 4 bases, with 18 bases between them. This CDR3 spans 15 amino acids. Per germline, CDR1 SGHTA and CDR2 FQGTGA. The CDR3 sequence: CASSQSSDALYGYTF. The CDR3 DNA sequence: TGTGCCAGCAGTCAAAGCTCAGACGCTCTCTATGGCTACACCTTC.

The V gene is TRBV6-1, the J gene TRBJ1-2, with D unclear. The germline V gene encodes CDR1 MNHNS and CDR2 SASEGT. Trimming shortened V by 5 bases and J by 3 bases, and 7 bases separated the two germline ends. CDR3 size: 12 residues. CDR3 DNA sequence: TGTGCCAGCAGTTCGCTGGACTATGGCTACACCTTC. Translating gives CASSSLDYGYTF.

The rearrangement links TRBV2 to TRBJ2-3, with 10 nucleotides matching TRBD2. V shed 5 bases and J 0 bases; nucleotides not matched to a gene: 8. Germline V gene data show CDR1 as SNHLY and CDR2 as FYNNEI. The CDR3 is made up of 17 amino acids. The chain's CDR3 is CASSTQAGGPSTDTQYF. CDR3 nucleotide sequence: TGTGCCAGCAGTACTCAAGCGGGAGGGCCGAGCACAGATACGCAGTATTTT. Full variable domain (outside the CDR3, taken from reference TRBV2 and TRBJ2-3): EPEVTQTPSHQVTQMGQEVILRCVPISNHLYFYWYRQILGQKVEFLVSFYNNEISEKSEIFDDQFSVERPDGSNFTLKIRSTKLEDSAMYFCASSTQAGGPSTDTQYFGPGTRLTVL.

This chain connects TRBV16 to TRBJ2-2; no clear D. V lost 2 bases and J 4 bases, leaving 8 bases between the germline ends. Per germline, CDR1 KGHSY and CDR2 FQNENV. The CDR3 has 14 residues. The CDR3 DNA reads as TGTGCCAGCAGCCAAGCACGGGTCACCGGGGAGCTGTTTTTT. This translates into CASSQARVTGELFF. The complete variable domain, with remaining parts taken from reference TRBV16 and TRBJ2-2, reads GEEVAQTPKHLVRGEGQKAKLYCAPIKGHSYVFWYQQVLKNEFKFLISFQNENVFDETGMPKERFSAKCLPNSPCSLEIQATKLEDSAVYFCASSQARVTGELFFGEGSRLTVL.

The CDR3 loop is CASSSRGRGLRYGYTF. The CDR3 bases are TGTGCCAGCAGCTCCCGCGGCAGGGGGCTGCGCTATGGCTACACCTTC. The V gene is TRBV5-8, the J gene TRBJ1-2, with TRBD1 identical over 8 bases. From germline, CDR1 is SGHTS and CDR2 YDEGEE. The CDR3 has 16 residues. J was trimmed by 4 bases and V by 3 bases; bases with no gene match: 11.

This clone turned up a few times. The V call is TRBV10-2, the J call TRBJ2-3; D call uncertain. V lost 0 bases and J lost 11, with 12 bases in between. This CDR3 spans 13 amino acids. Germline V lookup: CDR1 WSHSY, CDR2 SAAADI. The CDR3 here is CASSESQVGKQYF. Here the CDR3 DNA reads TGCGCCAGCAGTGAGTCCCAGGTTGGGAAGCAGTATTTT.

The chain joins TRBV11-2 to TRBJ1-1; 7 bases are shared with TRBD1. V shed 6 bases, J shed 4 bases, and the junction held 14 bases outside the gene matches. Germline V CDR1 and CDR2: SGHAT, FQNNGV. CDR3 length equals 16 residues. The CDR3 loop reads CASSGSPGGASTEAFF. The DNA for the CDR3 is TGTGCCAGCAGTGGCAGTCCAGGGGGGGCTTCCACTGAAGCTTTCTTT. Together with reference TRBV11-2 and TRBJ1-1, the CDR3 gives the full variable domain: EAGVAQSPRYKIIEKRQSVAFWCNPISGHATLYWYQQILGQGPKLLIQFQNNGVVDDSQLPKDRFSAERLKGVDSTLKIQPAKLEDSAVYLCASSGSPGGASTEAFFGQGTRLTVV.

As for this clone: Other DNA sequences from this sample encode an identical CDR3 as well. This chain joins TRBV28 and TRBJ2-3; TRBD1 aligns across 7 bases. With 4 bases clipped from V and 4 bases from J, the junction kept 11 bases outside the gene matches. This CDR3 has 16 amino acids. Germline CDR1 reads MDHEN; CDR2 reads SYDVKM. The CDR3 is CASSSAWDSSPDTQYF. The CDR3 DNA is TGTGCCAGCAGTTCGGCTTGGGACAGTAGTCCAGATACGCAGTATTTT.

The chain uses TRBV5-1 and TRBJ2-5; 8 nucleotides line up with TRBD1. The CDR3 consists of 14 residues. Per germline, CDR1 SGHRS and CDR2 YFSETQ. With 7 bases clipped from V and 5 bases from J, the junction kept 10 bases outside the gene matches. For the CDR3, the DNA is TGCGCCAGCCAGCTTCAGGGGGCAGCGGAGACCCAGTACTTC. Translation: CASQLQGAAETQYF.

The J gene is TRBJ2-3, the V gene TRBV9; 7 nucleotides line up with TRBD2. The V gene end was trimmed by 2 bases and the J gene end by 0 bases; junction bases not matched to a gene: 6. CDR1 is SGDLS, CDR2 YYNGEE, per germline. The CDR3 totals 16 residues. The CDR3 region is CASSVLGGGSTDTQYF. Written as DNA, the CDR3 is TGTGCCAGCAGCGTTCTCGGCGGGGGAAGCACAGATACGCAGTATTTT.

This chain connects TRBV5-1 to TRBJ1-2; unclear D gene. CDR3 length equals 15 residues. Trimming left V 4 bases short and J 1 base short, with 14 bases between. Germline lookup yields CDR1 SGHRS and CDR2 YFSETQ. CDR3 sequence: CASSQSGQFNYGYTF. The CDR3 bases are TGCGCCAGCAGCCAAAGTGGGCAATTTAACTATGGCTACACCTTC.